A selection of T cell receptor beta chains follows, all from one sample in a study of regulatory T cells in long-lasting Graves disease. TCRdb passed the multiplex PCR reads through MiXCR, listing each CDR3 protein once. The sample comprises about 470,000 distinct CDR3 sequences, about a fifth of which are singletons, and 7.8% rests with the top ten. This specimen consisted of peripheral blood mononuclear cells (PBMCs), obtained when the disease was refractory, from a patient treated with antithyroid drugs. The receptors stem from a female donor with Graves disease. Both conserved end residues are part of each CDR3. The D gene is left open where the match is weak. Size is stated for part of the rows, as once, few or many counts, or as a class when the clone is expanded.

clone_size: many; d_call: .; v_call: TRBV2; j_call: TRBJ2-2; cdr3_nt: TGTGCCAGCAGTGAAGCCGGCCGGGTCTCCGGGGAGCTGTTTTTT; cdr3_aa: CASSEAGRVSGELFF
clone_size: many; d_call: .; v_call: TRBV29-1; j_call: TRBJ1-1; cdr3_nt: TGCAGCGTTGCCGGGATCATGAACACTGAAGCTTTCTTT; cdr3_aa: CSVAGIMNTEAFF
clone_size: many; d_call: .; v_call: TRBV28; j_call: TRBJ1-1; cdr3_nt: TGTGCCAGCAGGGACATCCCGAGGAACACTGAAGCTTTCTTT; cdr3_aa: CASRDIPRNTEAFF
clone_size: .; d_call: .; v_call: TRBV19; j_call: TRBJ2-1; cdr3_nt: TGTGCCAGTAGTAGGGGACTCTACAATGAGCAGTTCTTC; cdr3_aa: CASSRGLYNEQFF
clone_size: .; d_call: .; v_call: TRBV6-4; j_call: TRBJ2-1; cdr3_nt: TGTGCCAGCAGTGACCGCACAGGGTATAACGGACACAATGAGCAGTTCTTC; cdr3_aa: CASSDRTGYNGHNEQFF
clone_size: few; d_call: .; v_call: TRBV18; j_call: TRBJ1-6; cdr3_nt: TGTGCCAGCTCACCAACCAGGTCCCTCGGCCCACCCCTCCACTTT; cdr3_aa: CASSPTRSLGPPLHF
clone_size: .; d_call: .; v_call: TRBV19; j_call: TRBJ1-1; cdr3_nt: TGTCCCAGTAGTGGTGACGAGAGATTGAACACTGAAGCTTTCTTT; cdr3_aa: CPSSGDERLNTEAFF
clone_size: many; d_call: TRBD2; v_call: TRBV2; j_call: TRBJ2-2; cdr3_nt: TGTGCCAGCAAGGGACTAGCCACCGAGCGGACCGGGGAGCTGTTTTTT; cdr3_aa: CASKGLATERTGELFF
clone_size: .; d_call: TRBD1; v_call: TRBV5-1; j_call: TRBJ2-6; cdr3_nt: TGCGCCAGCAGCCGGGACAGCCACTCTGGGGCCAACGTCCTGACTTTC; cdr3_aa: CASSRDSHSGANVLTF
clone_size: .; d_call: TRBD1; v_call: TRBV6-1; j_call: TRBJ2-1; cdr3_nt: TGTGCCAGCAGCCGATGGACAGGGATTGCCAATGAGCAGTTCTTC; cdr3_aa: CASSRWTGIANEQFF
clone_size: few; d_call: .; v_call: TRBV28; j_call: TRBJ2-1; cdr3_nt: TGTGCCAGCATTTCGTGGGCGCCCCGCAATGAGCAGTTCTTC; cdr3_aa: CASISWAPRNEQFF
clone_size: few; d_call: TRBD1; v_call: TRBV4-1; j_call: TRBJ1-1; cdr3_nt: TGCGCCAGCAGCCCAACGGGACAGAAGAACACTGAAGCTTTCTTT; cdr3_aa: CASSPTGQKNTEAFF
clone_size: .; d_call: TRBD1; v_call: TRBV10-3; j_call: TRBJ2-3; cdr3_nt: TGTGCCATCAGGAGGACAGGGGCCCCTAGCACAGATACGCAGTATTTT; cdr3_aa: CAIRRTGAPSTDTQYF
clone_size: once; d_call: TRBD1; v_call: TRBV19; j_call: TRBJ1-1; cdr3_nt: TGTGCCAGTAGTTCTGACAGGGGGAGGACTGAAGCTTTCTTT; cdr3_aa: CASSSDRGRTEAFF
clone_size: .; d_call: .; v_call: TRBV20-1; j_call: TRBJ1-5; cdr3_nt: TGCAGTGCTAGAGAGACCACGGGGCAGCCCCAGCATTTT; cdr3_aa: CSARETTGQPQHF
clone_size: many; d_call: .; v_call: TRBV28; j_call: TRBJ1-5; cdr3_nt: TGTGCCAGCAGTTTTCGGGGGCAGATCTTTAAACAGCCCCAGCATTTT; cdr3_aa: CASSFRGQIFKQPQHF
clone_size: many; d_call: .; v_call: TRBV2; j_call: TRBJ1-4; cdr3_nt: TGTGCCAGCAGAAACGACAGGTCTGGAAAACTGTTTTTT; cdr3_aa: CASRNDRSGKLFF
clone_size: .; d_call: TRBD1; v_call: TRBV3-1; j_call: TRBJ1-1; cdr3_nt: TGTGCCAGCAGCAACAGGGGTAGGGGCAAGACTGAAGCTTTCTTT; cdr3_aa: CASSNRGRGKTEAFF
clone_size: .; d_call: .; v_call: TRBV20-1; j_call: TRBJ2-7; cdr3_nt: TGCAGTGCTCCGCCGGTCGACTTGTACGAGCAGTACTTC; cdr3_aa: CSAPPVDLYEQYF
clone_size: few; d_call: .; v_call: TRBV6-2/TRBV6-3; j_call: TRBJ2-7; cdr3_nt: TGTGCCAGCAGTTCCGGACTCCCCTACGAGCAGTACTTC; cdr3_aa: CASSSGLPYEQYF
clone_size: many; d_call: .; v_call: TRBV30; j_call: TRBJ1-3; cdr3_nt: TGTGCCTCCGATGCCCGCTCTGGAAACACCATATATTTT; cdr3_aa: CASDARSGNTIYF
clone_size: .; d_call: .; v_call: TRBV12-3/TRBV12-4; j_call: TRBJ1-6; cdr3_nt: TGTGCCAGCAGTTCGAATAATTCACCCCTCCACTTT; cdr3_aa: CASSSNNSPLHF
clone_size: many; d_call: .; v_call: TRBV12-3/TRBV12-4; j_call: TRBJ1-5; cdr3_nt: TGTGCCAGCAGTTTTTCGAGGTCGGTCGGGGACCTGGATCAGCCCCAGCATTTT; cdr3_aa: CASSFSRSVGDLDQPQHF
clone_size: .; d_call: TRBD2; v_call: TRBV29-1; j_call: TRBJ2-5; cdr3_nt: TGCAGCACCATTTTAGCGGGAGGGCCCGGAGAGACCCAGTACTTC; cdr3_aa: CSTILAGGPGETQYF
clone_size: .; d_call: .; v_call: TRBV20-1; j_call: TRBJ2-7; cdr3_nt: TGCAGTGTATCGGTTCCGACGGAATACGAGCAGTACTTC; cdr3_aa: CSVSVPTEYEQYF
clone_size: few; d_call: .; v_call: TRBV13; j_call: TRBJ1-6; cdr3_nt: TGTGCCAACTGTTCGGGCACTCCACTTTATTTGGCCCTCCACTTT; cdr3_aa: CANCSGTPLYLALHF
clone_size: many; d_call: TRBD2; v_call: TRBV28; j_call: TRBJ2-7; cdr3_nt: TGTGCCAGCTCCAGCGAGGCGGTGGTGCGGGAGGTGGACGAGCAGTACTTC; cdr3_aa: CASSSEAVVREVDEQYF
clone_size: few; d_call: TRBD1; v_call: TRBV24-1; j_call: TRBJ2-5; cdr3_nt: TGTGCCACCAGTGACCACTCAGGACAGGGGGCGCGGGAGACCCAGTACTTC; cdr3_aa: CATSDHSGQGARETQYF
clone_size: many; d_call: .; v_call: TRBV3-1; j_call: TRBJ2-7; cdr3_nt: TGTGCCAGCAGCCCCGGTTCCGGGGGCCACGAGCAGTACTTC; cdr3_aa: CASSPGSGGHEQYF
clone_size: many; d_call: .; v_call: TRBV7-2; j_call: TRBJ1-2; cdr3_nt: TGTGCCAGCAGCTTCGATGGGACGAGTGGCTACACCTTC; cdr3_aa: CASSFDGTSGYTF
clone_size: .; d_call: TRBD1; v_call: TRBV28; j_call: TRBJ2-1; cdr3_nt: TGTGCCAGCAGCCGACCCGGGACAGGGGTACATGAGCAGTTCTTC; cdr3_aa: CASSRPGTGVHEQFF
clone_size: .; d_call: .; v_call: TRBV7-2; j_call: TRBJ2-3; cdr3_nt: TGTGCCAGCAGCGTTGGAGCTAGCGAAGATACGCAGTATTTT; cdr3_aa: CASSVGASEDTQYF
clone_size: few; d_call: .; v_call: TRBV19; j_call: TRBJ2-7; cdr3_nt: TGTGCCAGTAGTTTACAGGAAAACCTCGAGCAGTACTTC; cdr3_aa: CASSLQENLEQYF
clone_size: few; d_call: TRBD1; v_call: TRBV30; j_call: TRBJ2-7; cdr3_nt: TGTGCCTGGAGCCCCATGCCCGCCGGGACAGGGATCAATTGGTACGAGCAGTACTTC; cdr3_aa: CAWSPMPAGTGINWYEQYF
clone_size: many; d_call: .; v_call: TRBV5-1; j_call: TRBJ1-1; cdr3_nt: TGCGCCAGCAGCCTTGAGTTAAGCACTGAAGCTTTCTTT; cdr3_aa: CASSLELSTEAFF
clone_size: many; d_call: TRBD1; v_call: TRBV11-2; j_call: TRBJ2-4; cdr3_nt: TGTGCCAGCAGCAAACAGGGGGCGTTAAACATTCAGTACTTC; cdr3_aa: CASSKQGALNIQYF
clone_size: .; d_call: .; v_call: TRBV11-2; j_call: TRBJ2-1; cdr3_nt: TGTGCCAGCAGCTTAGCGTCTGCTAGCGCTTACAATGAGCAGTTCTTC; cdr3_aa: CASSLASASAYNEQFF
clone_size: many; d_call: .; v_call: TRBV6-6; j_call: TRBJ2-7; cdr3_nt: TGTGCCAGCAGTTACTCGAGACTTATATACGAGCAGTACTTC; cdr3_aa: CASSYSRLIYEQYF
clone_size: .; d_call: .; v_call: TRBV28; j_call: TRBJ2-1; cdr3_nt: TGTGCCAGCAGTTTAGTATTAGGGATTTTCAATGAGCAGTTCTTC; cdr3_aa: CASSLVLGIFNEQFF
clone_size: many; d_call: TRBD1; v_call: TRBV11-2; j_call: TRBJ2-2; cdr3_nt: TGTGCCAGCAGCTCGGGACAGGGGGCATTCGGGGAGCTGTTTTTT; cdr3_aa: CASSSGQGAFGELFF
clone_size: .; d_call: .; v_call: TRBV5-1; j_call: TRBJ1-3; cdr3_nt: TGCGCCAGCAGCTTGGGCAGTGTGTCTGGAAACACCATATATTTT; cdr3_aa: CASSLGSVSGNTIYF
clone_size: few; d_call: .; v_call: TRBV5-7; j_call: TRBJ2-7; cdr3_nt: TGTGCCAGCAGCTCACCCGCCCCGGACCACAATTCTACCTACGAGCAGTACTTC; cdr3_aa: CASSSPAPDHNSTYEQYF
clone_size: many; d_call: TRBD2; v_call: TRBV7-9; j_call: TRBJ2-7; cdr3_nt: TGTGCCAGCACAACTAGCGGGCTATACGAGCAGTACTTC; cdr3_aa: CASTTSGLYEQYF
clone_size: .; d_call: TRBD1; v_call: TRBV5-4; j_call: TRBJ1-5; cdr3_nt: TGTGCCAGCAGCTTGGTGGGGACAGGGCAGCCCCAGCATTTT; cdr3_aa: CASSLVGTGQPQHF
clone_size: many; d_call: .; v_call: TRBV28; j_call: TRBJ2-6; cdr3_nt: TGTGCCAGCGCCCAAATCACCGGGGCCAACGTCCTGACTTTC; cdr3_aa: CASAQITGANVLTF
clone_size: many; d_call: TRBD2; v_call: TRBV20-1; j_call: TRBJ2-5; cdr3_nt: TGCAGTGCCACGGGACTAGCGGGAATGGAGACCCAGTACTTC; cdr3_aa: CSATGLAGMETQYF
clone_size: few; d_call: .; v_call: TRBV7-9; j_call: TRBJ1-3; cdr3_nt: TGTGCCAGCAGCACAACAGGGTTTGGAAACACCATATATTTT; cdr3_aa: CASSTTGFGNTIYF
clone_size: few; d_call: TRBD1; v_call: TRBV19; j_call: TRBJ1-5; cdr3_nt: TGTGCCAGTAGTATGGGGACAGGGGTTTATCAGCCCCAGCATTTT; cdr3_aa: CASSMGTGVYQPQHF
clone_size: many; d_call: .; v_call: TRBV28; j_call: TRBJ2-5; cdr3_nt: TGTGCCAGCACCCAGGGACTCTTTAGTCAAGAGACCCAGTACTTC; cdr3_aa: CASTQGLFSQETQYF
clone_size: many; d_call: TRBD1; v_call: TRBV19; j_call: TRBJ1-5; cdr3_nt: TGTGCCAGTAGTACCGGGACAGGGGGGCAGCCCCAGCATTTT; cdr3_aa: CASSTGTGGQPQHF
clone_size: .; d_call: .; v_call: TRBV27; j_call: TRBJ2-7; cdr3_nt: TGTGCCAGCAGTTTATCCCCGACAGGTACCTACGAGCAGTACTTC; cdr3_aa: CASSLSPTGTYEQYF
clone_size: many; d_call: .; v_call: TRBV28; j_call: TRBJ1-6; cdr3_nt: TGTGCCAGCACCGACAATAATTCACCCCTCCACTTT; cdr3_aa: CASTDNNSPLHF
clone_size: many; d_call: .; v_call: TRBV7-2; j_call: TRBJ1-1; cdr3_nt: TGTGCCAGCAGCTTAGGTGGTTCTGAAGCTTTCTTT; cdr3_aa: CASSLGGSEAFF
clone_size: .; d_call: TRBD2; v_call: TRBV11-2; j_call: TRBJ2-1; cdr3_nt: TGTGCCAGCAGCCATGGGGTAGCGGGGGGAAATGAGCAGTTCTTC; cdr3_aa: CASSHGVAGGNEQFF
clone_size: many; d_call: .; v_call: TRBV7-2; j_call: TRBJ1-5; cdr3_nt: TGTGCCAGCAGCCCCAACGGAGCTCAGCCCCAGCATTTT; cdr3_aa: CASSPNGAQPQHF